This T cell receptor beta chain comes out of a study of T cell repertoires in cytomegalovirus infection. Across the study: Newly reported HLA-C-restricted and thoroughly characterized HLA-B-restricted CMV epitopes were employed. Public TCR beta signatures indicated both CMV infection and matching HLA type.

Study observations and caveats: The response measured ex vivo was dominated by TCR beta clonotypes (HLA-C-restricted and CMV-specific).

Comments on this clonotype: Its target is not known.

The CDR3 sequence is 14 residues long. Germline V gene lookup returns CDR1 SGHTA and CDR2 FQGNSA. Between the trimmed V and J ends, which lost 5 bases and 3 bases, there was a span of 14 bases. TCRdb independently ran MiXCR on the reads; one entry per CDR3 protein. The sample lists some 590,000 distinct CDR3 sequences, around 40% seen once, with over 45% in the top ten. J is TRBJ2-7 and V is TRBV7-2, with a tentative D call TRBD1 (5 bases). The receptor was derived from a human donor in good health (CMV status not recorded). Some clones in this sample may be carry-over from other donors' samples. Sequences were derived from cultured PBMCs, sampled from culture after CMV antigen stimulation. Here the CDR3 reads CASSLQGEVYEQYF. The DNA of the CDR3 is TGTGCCAGCAGCCTTCAGGGTGAGGTCTACGAGCAGTACTTC.